The 21 T cell receptor beta chains given below trace back to one sample, sequenced in a study of cytomegalovirus exposure and HLA in healthy donors (dated 2017 in TCRdb). The library relied on the immunoSEQ multiplex PCR assay. The multiplex PCR relied on a mix of 60 forward primers for TCR Vbeta segments and 13 reverse primers for TCR Jbeta segments. As stored in TCRdb, this immuneACCESS dataset retains in-frame rearrangements with V and J assigned. A fraction of the clones does not appear; measured against another copy, unresolved V genes explain less than half of the discrepancy, and the remainder lacks a known reason. The sample data list roughly 120,000 clones, and approximately 80% of these were observed just once. The ten largest clones represent 2.2% of the sample. Sequenced input: PBMCs. All receptors derive from a woman aged 40 to 55 in good health and CMV-seronegative.

The V gene is TRBV2, the J gene TRBJ2-7; D is possibly TRBD1 (6 bases). This CDR3 is built from 14 residues. V was shortened by 6 bases and J by 5 bases, with 17 bases between the two germline ends. Germline lookup yields CDR1 SNHLY and CDR2 FYNNEI. The CDR3: CASSAPGQFHEQYF. Written as DNA, the CDR3 is TGTGCCAGCAGCGCACCTGGACAGTTCCACGAGCAGTACTTC.

V is TRBV18 and J is TRBJ2-1; 10 nucleotides match TRBD2. This CDR3 spans 18 amino acids. J gave up 6 bases and V 3 bases, and 14 bases lay outside the gene matches. Germline CDR1 KGHSH, CDR2 LQKENI. The CDR3 reads CASSPLDLLAGERNEQFF. CDR3 nucleotide sequence: TGTGCCAGCTCACCCCTCGATTTGCTAGCGGGAGAGCGCAATGAGCAGTTCTTC.

The rearrangement links TRBV19 to TRBJ1-2, with D possibly being TRBD1 (6 bases). V was trimmed by 2 bases and J by 7 bases, leaving 14 bases between them. The CDR3 consists of 14 residues. Germline V lookup: CDR1 LNHDA, CDR2 SQIVND (reference sequence). CDR3 in DNA: TGTGCCAGTAGTATACAGGGGATTGAAAGTGGCTACACCTTC. As protein: CASSIQGIESGYTF.

To note about this clone: At one end the junction does not follow the germline gene, possibly because of a read error. The genes are TRBV7-9 and TRBJ2-7, with 10 bases aligning to TRBD1. From germline, CDR1 is SEHNR and CDR2 FQNEAQ (reference sequence). The CDR3 contains 16 residues. The CDR3 region has the DNA TGTTCCAGCAGCTTCTCGGGACAGGGGATGCCCTACGAGCAGTACTTC. The encoded protein is CSSSFSGQGMPYEQYF.

This clone has a handful of counts. The chain has TRBV28 and TRBJ1-2, with D maybe TRBD1 (6 bases). The germline V gene encodes CDR1 MDHEN and CDR2 SYDVKM. CDR3 length equals 13 residues. Trimming removed 6 bases at V and 7 bases at J, with 15 bases between. This chain's CDR3 is CASRQQGLSGYTF. CDR3 coding DNA: TGTGCCAGCAGGCAACAGGGTTTGAGTGGCTACACCTTC.

This clone was detected once. J is TRBJ2-1 and V is TRBV27; 8 nucleotides align to TRBD2. The CDR3 is 15 residues long. Germline CDR1 reads MNHEY; CDR2 reads SMNVEV (reference sequence). Trimming at V came to 2 bases and at J to 4 bases, leaving 4 bases not matched to a gene. The chain's CDR3 is CASSLAGGPYNEQFF. DNA for the CDR3: TGTGCCAGCAGTTTAGCGGGGGGCCCTTACAATGAGCAGTTCTTC.

The chain's CDR3 is CASSLIPGGPGELFF. CDR3 in DNA: TGTGCCAGCAGTTTAATTCCGGGAGGCCCCGGGGAGCTGTTTTTT. This chain joins TRBV7-2 and TRBJ2-2; TRBD2 agrees at 7 bases. Unmatched junction bases numbered 10, after V lost 6 bases and J lost 6 bases. CDR1 is SGHTA, CDR2 FQGNSA, per germline. The CDR3 length is 15 residues.

A few counts support this clone. J is TRBJ1-4 and V is TRBV5-1, with 8 bases matching TRBD1. In germline, CDR1 is SGHRS, CDR2 YFSETQ. Trimming cost V 2 bases and J 3 bases; bases outside gene matches: 3. The CDR3 runs to 15 residues. CDR3 nucleotides: TGCGCCAGCAGCTTTCAGACAGGGGCTAATGAAAAACTGTTTTTT. It specifies CASSFQTGANEKLFF.

The rearrangement uses TRBV5-1 and TRBJ2-2; TRBD1 matches 9 bases. Unmatched junction bases numbered 3, after V lost 2 bases and J lost 4 bases. CDR3 length: 15 amino acids. Germline CDR1 is SGHRS and CDR2 is YFSETQ. This CDR3 is CASSFWTGATGELFF. The DNA of the CDR3 is TGCGCCAGCAGCTTTTGGACAGGGGCCACCGGGGAGCTGTTTTTT.

J is TRBJ1-1 and V is TRBV5-1; the D gene is possibly TRBD1 (6 bases). Trimming left V 0 bases short and J 0 bases short, with 15 bases between. CDR3 length: 17 residues. Germline loops: CDR1 SGHRS, CDR2 YFSETQ. In nucleotides, the CDR3 is TGCGCCAGCAGCTTGGCCGGGGGGGCTAACATGAACACTGAAGCTTTCTTT. Amino acid sequence: CASSLAGGANMNTEAFF.

This clone occurred a few times. J is TRBJ2-7 and V is TRBV5-4, with D tentatively TRBD2 (6 bases). This CDR3 has 15 residues. CDR1 is SGHNT, CDR2 YYREEE, per germline (reference sequence). V was cut by 3 bases and J by 6 bases, with 19 bases left in between. The CDR3 loop is CASSSEGGPYAEQYF. The CDR3 region has the DNA TGTGCCAGCAGCTCGGAGGGCGGTCCCTATGCCGAGCAGTACTTC.

The CDR3 nucleotides read TGTGCCAGCAGCCCTAGACCCGACAGGGCCGGGGCCAACGTCCTGACTTTC. Protein sequence: CASSPRPDRAGANVLTF. This chain joins TRBV27 and TRBJ2-6; 7 bases are a match to TRBD1. The V gene's germline CDR1 is MNHEY and CDR2 SMNVEV (reference sequence). The CDR3 extends over 17 amino acids. The ends lost 6 bases at V and 4 bases at J; junction bases unmatched: 12.

This clone was picked up a small number of times. The genes are TRBV27 and TRBJ1-1; weak D call: TRBD1 (5 bases). Germline CDR1 and CDR2: MNHEY and SMNVEV (reference sequence). The CDR3 spans 15 residues. The V and J ends lost 6 bases and 1 base respectively, with 15 bases between them. The CDR3 reads CASRRDWGKNTEAFF. The CDR3 DNA reads TGTGCCAGCAGGCGGGATTGGGGGAAGAACACTGAAGCTTTCTTT.

This clone was observed a single time. This chain joins TRBV28 and TRBJ2-1; TRBD1 agrees at 12 bases. CDR1 is MDHEN and CDR2 is SYDVKM in the germline V gene. The CDR3 extends over 16 amino acids. The V gene end was trimmed by 6 bases and the J gene end by 9 bases; junction bases not matched to a gene: 12. CDR3 amino acids: CASRTMTGTGGIEQFF. Written as DNA, the CDR3 is TGTGCCAGCAGGACCATGACCGGGACAGGGGGCATTGAGCAGTTCTTC.

The sample holds a few counts of this clone. The identical CDR3 is also encoded by other nucleotide sequences in the sample. The V call is TRBV2, the J call TRBJ2-3, with 9 nucleotides matching TRBD2. CDR1 is SNHLY, CDR2 FYNNEI, per germline. Trimming took 4 bases from V and 5 from J; bases not matched to a gene: 16. The length of the CDR3 is 18 residues. The CDR3 DNA reads TGTGCCAGCAGTGGATGGACTGGGCGGGGGGGCCTTGGAGATACGCAGTATTTT. It yields the protein CASSGWTGRGGLGDTQYF.

The genes are TRBV5-1 and TRBJ2-3; 7 bases map to TRBD2. Germline V gene sequence: CDR1 SGHRS, CDR2 YFSETQ. V trimming: 3 bases; J trimming: 0 bases; junction bases outside the gene matches: 4. This CDR3 spans 15 amino acids. The CDR3 DNA reads TGCGCCAGCAGCTACCAGACTAGCAGCACAGATACGCAGTATTTT. As protein: CASSYQTSSTDTQYF.

The count of this clone is one. V gene TRBV7-9 combines with J gene TRBJ1-1; maybe TRBD1 (5 bases). V lost 1 base and J lost 1, with 13 bases in between. Germline values: CDR1 SEHNR, CDR2 FQNEAQ (reference sequence). The CDR3 totals 16 residues. In DNA, the CDR3 is TGTGCCAGCAGCTTAGTAGCAGGGCTGCCGAACACTGAAGCTTTCTTT. Amino acids: CASSLVAGLPNTEAFF. Filled out from reference TRBV7-9 and TRBJ1-1, the complete variable domain reads DTGVSQNPRHKITKRGQNVTFRCDPISEHNRLYWYRQTLGQGPEFLTYFQNEAQLEKSRLLSDRFSAERPKGSFSTLEIQRTEQGDSAMYLCASSLVAGLPNTEAFFGQGTRLTVV.

The V gene is TRBV4-3, the J gene TRBJ1-2; 10 positions agree with TRBD1. This CDR3 has 15 residues. CDR1 and CDR2 from the germline V gene are LGHNA and YSLEER. The trim removed 0 bases at V and 8 bases at J, leaving 6 bases unmatched. The CDR3 loop is CASSQEWGQGRGYTF. Here the CDR3 DNA reads TGCGCCAGCAGCCAAGAGTGGGGACAGGGGCGCGGCTACACCTTC.

The chain joins TRBV27 to TRBJ1-2; D unclear. The V gene lost 3 bases and the J gene lost 6 bases, with 11 bases spanning the gap. Germline values: CDR1 MNHEY, CDR2 SMNVEV (reference sequence). This CDR3 has 13 amino acids. CDR3 region: CASSLRERDGYTF. CDR3 sequence (DNA): TGTGCCAGCAGTTTGAGGGAACGAGATGGCTACACCTTC.

The rearrangement links TRBV28 to TRBJ2-2, with 9 bases identical to TRBD2. J was trimmed by 4 bases and V by 2 bases; bases with no gene match: 5. Germline values: CDR1 MDHEN, CDR2 SYDVKM. The CDR3 spans 16 residues. The CDR3 spells CASSLQGGRGTGELFF. The CDR3 DNA follows: TGTGCCAGCAGTTTACAGGGCGGGAGGGGCACCGGGGAGCTGTTTTTT.

The chain uses TRBV7-2 and TRBJ2-1; 9 bases map to TRBD1. The germline CDR1 and CDR2 sequences are SGHTA and FQGNSA. The CDR3 covers 14 residues. After removal of 0 bases from V and 9 bases from J, the junction contained 3 bases not matched to a gene. The CDR3 sequence is CASSLAGTGPEQFF. CDR3 in DNA: TGTGCCAGCAGCTTAGCCGGGACAGGGCCTGAGCAGTTCTTC. Full variable domain (outside the CDR3, taken from reference TRBV7-2 and TRBJ2-1): GAGVSQSPSNKVTEKGKDVELRCDPISGHTALYWYRQSLGQGLEFLIYFQGNSAPDKSGLPSDRFSAERTGGSVSTLTIQRTQQEDSAVYLCASSLAGTGPEQFFGPGTRLTVL.